This T cell receptor beta chain stems from a study of T-cell reconstitution after alpha-beta-depleted transplantation in children. Findings of the study overall: Diversity and T-cell counts at one year after transplant derived mostly from new T cells. Expanded graft clones numbering several hundred reportedly gave rise to alpha-beta T cells about two months after transplant. Surviving thymic progenitors and recipient T cells were the source of high TCRbeta diversity at day 60 in some patients.

Molecular barcoding with unique molecular identifiers was used for the TCRbeta library. MiXCR was run by TCRdb on the PCR reads, yielding one entry per CDR3 protein. The sample contains around 420,000 distinct CDR3 sequences, 15% to 20% of which appear only once. There are a few counts of this clonotype. Its specificity is not known. The CDR3 runs to 15 residues. Germline values: CDR1 SGHVS, CDR2 FQNEAQ. The V gene lost 5 bases and the J gene lost 4 bases, with 14 bases spanning the gap. The material was PBMCs, mostly from graft donor cells, obtained 360 days after TCRalphabeta/CD19-depleted stem cell transplant. The gene calls are TRBV7-8 and TRBJ2-2; D may correspond to TRBD1 or TRBD2 (5 bases each). This clonotype originated in a boy under two years old who had a stem cell transplant for Wiskott-Aldrich syndrome, so the T cells may come from the graft donor. This CDR3 reads CASSPRDRSTGELFF. CDR3 bases: TGTGCCAGCAGCCCGAGGGACCGGTCCACCGGGGAGCTGTTTTTT.